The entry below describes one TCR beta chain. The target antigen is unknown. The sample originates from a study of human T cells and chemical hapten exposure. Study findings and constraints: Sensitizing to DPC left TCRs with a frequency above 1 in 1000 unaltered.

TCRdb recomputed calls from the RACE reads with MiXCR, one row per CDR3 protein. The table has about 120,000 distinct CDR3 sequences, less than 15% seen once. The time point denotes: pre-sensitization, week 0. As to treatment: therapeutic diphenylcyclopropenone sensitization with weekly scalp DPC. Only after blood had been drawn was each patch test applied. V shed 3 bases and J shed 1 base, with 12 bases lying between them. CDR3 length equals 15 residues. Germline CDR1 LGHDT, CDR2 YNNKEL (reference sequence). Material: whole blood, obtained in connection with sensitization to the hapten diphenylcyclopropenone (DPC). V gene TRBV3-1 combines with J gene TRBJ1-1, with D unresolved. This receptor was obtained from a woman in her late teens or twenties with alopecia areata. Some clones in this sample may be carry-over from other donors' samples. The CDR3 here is CASSHRGSRNTEAFF. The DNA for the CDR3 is TGTGCCAGCAGCCACAGAGGCTCGAGGAACACTGAAGCTTTCTTT.